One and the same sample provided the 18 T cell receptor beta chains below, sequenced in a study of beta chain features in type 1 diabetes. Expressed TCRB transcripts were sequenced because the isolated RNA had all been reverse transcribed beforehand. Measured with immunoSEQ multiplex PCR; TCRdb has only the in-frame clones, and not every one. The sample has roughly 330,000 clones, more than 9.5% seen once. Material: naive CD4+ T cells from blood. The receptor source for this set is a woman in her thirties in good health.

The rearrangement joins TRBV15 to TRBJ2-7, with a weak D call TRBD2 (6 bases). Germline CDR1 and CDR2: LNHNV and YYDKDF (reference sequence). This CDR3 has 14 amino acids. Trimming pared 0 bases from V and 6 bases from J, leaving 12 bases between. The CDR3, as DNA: TGTGCCACCAGCAGAGATGAGGAGGGGCTCGAGCAGTACTTC. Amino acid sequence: CATSRDEEGLEQYF.

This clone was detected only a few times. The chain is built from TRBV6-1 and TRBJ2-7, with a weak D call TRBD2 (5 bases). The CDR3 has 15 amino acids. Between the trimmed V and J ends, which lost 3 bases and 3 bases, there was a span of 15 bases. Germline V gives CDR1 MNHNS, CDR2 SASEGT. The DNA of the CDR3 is TGTGCCAGCAGTGACCGGGATGTAGCAATCTACGAGCAGTACTTC. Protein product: CASSDRDVAIYEQYF.

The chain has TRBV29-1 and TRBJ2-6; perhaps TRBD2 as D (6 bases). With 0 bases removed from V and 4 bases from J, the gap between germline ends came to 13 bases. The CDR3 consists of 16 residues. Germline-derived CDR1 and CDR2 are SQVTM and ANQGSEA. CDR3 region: CSVEDPERGGANVLTF. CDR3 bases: TGCAGCGTTGAAGATCCGGAACGGGGGGGGGCCAACGTCCTGACTTTC.

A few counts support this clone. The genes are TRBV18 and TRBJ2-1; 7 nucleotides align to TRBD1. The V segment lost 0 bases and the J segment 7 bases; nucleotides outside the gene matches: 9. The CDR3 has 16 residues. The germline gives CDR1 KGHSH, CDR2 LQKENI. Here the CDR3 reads CASSPPGDSRSNEQFF. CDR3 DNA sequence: TGTGCCAGCTCACCACCGGGGGACAGCCGGTCAAATGAGCAGTTCTTC.

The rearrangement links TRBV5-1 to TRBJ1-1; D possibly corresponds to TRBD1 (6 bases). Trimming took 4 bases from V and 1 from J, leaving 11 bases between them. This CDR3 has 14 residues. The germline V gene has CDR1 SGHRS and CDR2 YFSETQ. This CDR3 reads CASSADRPNTEAFF. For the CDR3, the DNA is TGCGCCAGCAGCGCCGACAGGCCGAACACTGAAGCTTTCTTT. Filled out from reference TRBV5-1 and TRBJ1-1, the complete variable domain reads KAGVTQTPRYLIKTRGQQVTLSCSPISGHRSVSWYQQTPGQGLQFLFEYFSETQRNKGNFPGRFSGRQFSNSRSEMNVSTLELGDSALYLCASSADRPNTEAFFGQGTRLTVV.

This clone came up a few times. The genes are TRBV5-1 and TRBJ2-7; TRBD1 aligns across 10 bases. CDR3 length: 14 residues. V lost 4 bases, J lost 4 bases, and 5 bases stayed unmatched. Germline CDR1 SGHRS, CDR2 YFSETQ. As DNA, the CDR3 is TGCGCCAGCAGCCGGGACAGGGGTTCGTACGAGCAGTACTTC. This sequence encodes CASSRDRGSYEQYF. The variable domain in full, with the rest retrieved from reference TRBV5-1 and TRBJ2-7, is KAGVTQTPRYLIKTRGQQVTLSCSPISGHRSVSWYQQTPGQGLQFLFEYFSETQRNKGNFPGRFSGRQFSNSRSEMNVSTLELGDSALYLCASSRDRGSYEQYFGPGTRLTVT.

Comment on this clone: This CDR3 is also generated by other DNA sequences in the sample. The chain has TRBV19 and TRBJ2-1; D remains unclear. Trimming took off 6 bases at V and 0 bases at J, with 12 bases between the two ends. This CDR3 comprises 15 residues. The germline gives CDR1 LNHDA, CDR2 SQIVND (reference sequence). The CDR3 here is CASRTLQSSYNEQFF. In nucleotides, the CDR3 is TGTGCCAGTAGGACACTCCAGAGCTCCTACAATGAGCAGTTCTTC.

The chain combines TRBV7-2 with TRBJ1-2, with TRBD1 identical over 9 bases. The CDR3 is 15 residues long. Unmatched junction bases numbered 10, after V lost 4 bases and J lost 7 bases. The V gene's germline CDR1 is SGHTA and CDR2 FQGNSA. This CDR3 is CASSSPQGAGGGYTF. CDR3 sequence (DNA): TGTGCCAGCAGCTCGCCACAGGGGGCAGGGGGTGGCTACACCTTC.

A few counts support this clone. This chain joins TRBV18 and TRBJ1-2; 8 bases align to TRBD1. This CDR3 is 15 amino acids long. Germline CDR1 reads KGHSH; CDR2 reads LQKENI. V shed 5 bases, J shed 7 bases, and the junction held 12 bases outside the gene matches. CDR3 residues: CASSSLQTGDSGYTF. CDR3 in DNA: TGTGCCAGCTCAAGCCTTCAGACAGGGGACTCTGGCTACACCTTC.

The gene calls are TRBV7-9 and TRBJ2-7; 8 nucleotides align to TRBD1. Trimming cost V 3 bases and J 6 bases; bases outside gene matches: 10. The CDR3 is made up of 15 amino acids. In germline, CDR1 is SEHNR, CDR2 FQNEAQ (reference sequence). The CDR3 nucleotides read TGTGCCAGCAGCTTGGTCGGGACAGGTAATTCCGAGCAGTACTTC. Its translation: CASSLVGTGNSEQYF.

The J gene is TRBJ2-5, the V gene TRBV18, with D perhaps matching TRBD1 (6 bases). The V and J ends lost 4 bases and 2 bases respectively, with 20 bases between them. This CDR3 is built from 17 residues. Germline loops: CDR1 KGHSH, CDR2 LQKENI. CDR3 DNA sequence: TGTGCCAGCTCACTACGTGTTCCCGGGACATCACAAGAGACCCAGTACTTC. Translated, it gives CASSLRVPGTSQETQYF.

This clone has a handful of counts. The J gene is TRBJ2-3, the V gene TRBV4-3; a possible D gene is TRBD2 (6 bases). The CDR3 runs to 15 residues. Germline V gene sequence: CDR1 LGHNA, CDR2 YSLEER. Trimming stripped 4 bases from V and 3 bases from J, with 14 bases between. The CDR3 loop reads CASSPLTSGTDTQYF. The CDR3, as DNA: TGCGCCAGCAGCCCCTTGACTAGTGGAACAGATACGCAGTATTTT.

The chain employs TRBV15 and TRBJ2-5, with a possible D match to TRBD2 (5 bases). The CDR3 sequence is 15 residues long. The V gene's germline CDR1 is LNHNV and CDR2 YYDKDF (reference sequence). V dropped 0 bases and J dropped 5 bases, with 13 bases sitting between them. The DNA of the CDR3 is TGTGCCACCAGCAGAGATAGAGCGGCCCTCGAGACCCAGTACTTC. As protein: CATSRDRAALETQYF.

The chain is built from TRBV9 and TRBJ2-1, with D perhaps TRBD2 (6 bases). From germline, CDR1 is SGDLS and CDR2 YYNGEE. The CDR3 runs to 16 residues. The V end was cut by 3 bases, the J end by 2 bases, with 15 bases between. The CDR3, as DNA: TGTGCCAGCAGCGAAAATAATCTAGCGACCTACAATGAGCAGTTCTTC. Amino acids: CASSENNLATYNEQFF.

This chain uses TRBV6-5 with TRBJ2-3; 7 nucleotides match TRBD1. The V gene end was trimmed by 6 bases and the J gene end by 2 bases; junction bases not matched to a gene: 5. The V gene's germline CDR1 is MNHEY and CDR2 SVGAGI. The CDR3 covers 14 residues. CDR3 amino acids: CASRQGPFTDTQYF. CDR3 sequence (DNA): TGTGCCAGCAGACAGGGGCCTTTCACAGATACGCAGTATTTT.

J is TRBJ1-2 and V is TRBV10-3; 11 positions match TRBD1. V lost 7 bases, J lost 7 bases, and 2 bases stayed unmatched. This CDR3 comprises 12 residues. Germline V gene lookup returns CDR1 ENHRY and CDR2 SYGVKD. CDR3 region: CAIKGTGGGYTF. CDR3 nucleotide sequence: TGTGCCATCAAAGGGACAGGGGGTGGCTACACCTTC.

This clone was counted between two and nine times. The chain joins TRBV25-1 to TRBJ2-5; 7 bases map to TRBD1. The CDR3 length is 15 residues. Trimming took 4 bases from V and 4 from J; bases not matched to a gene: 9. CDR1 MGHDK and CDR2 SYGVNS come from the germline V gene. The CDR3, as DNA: TGTGCCAGCAGTGCTTGGCAGGGGGATGGAGAGACCCAGTACTTC. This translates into CASSAWQGDGETQYF. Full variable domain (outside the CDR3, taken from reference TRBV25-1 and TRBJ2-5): EADIYQTPRYLVIGTGKKITLECSQTMGHDKMYWYQQDPGMELHLIHYSYGVNSTEKGDLSSESTVSRIRTEHFPLTLESARPSHTSQYLCASSAWQGDGETQYFGPGTRLLVL.

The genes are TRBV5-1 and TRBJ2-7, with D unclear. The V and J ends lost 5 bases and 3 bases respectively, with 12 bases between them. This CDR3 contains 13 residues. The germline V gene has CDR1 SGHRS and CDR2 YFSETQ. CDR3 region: CASRYGSGYEQYF. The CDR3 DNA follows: TGCGCCAGCAGATACGGGTCTGGCTACGAGCAGTACTTC.